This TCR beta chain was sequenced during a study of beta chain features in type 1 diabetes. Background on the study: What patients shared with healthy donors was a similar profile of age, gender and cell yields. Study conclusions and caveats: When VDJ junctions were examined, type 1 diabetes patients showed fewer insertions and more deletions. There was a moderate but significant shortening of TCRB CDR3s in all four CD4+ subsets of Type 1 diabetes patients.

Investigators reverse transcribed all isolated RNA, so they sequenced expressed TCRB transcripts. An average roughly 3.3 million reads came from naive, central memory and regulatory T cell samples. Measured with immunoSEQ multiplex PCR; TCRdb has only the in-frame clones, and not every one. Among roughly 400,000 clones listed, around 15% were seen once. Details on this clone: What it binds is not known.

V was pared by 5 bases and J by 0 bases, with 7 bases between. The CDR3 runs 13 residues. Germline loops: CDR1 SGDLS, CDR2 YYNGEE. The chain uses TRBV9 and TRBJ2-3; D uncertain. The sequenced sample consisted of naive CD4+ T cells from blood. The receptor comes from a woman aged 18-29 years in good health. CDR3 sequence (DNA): TGTGCCAGCAGTCTACAGAGCACAGATACGCAGTATTTT. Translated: CASSLQSTDTQYF. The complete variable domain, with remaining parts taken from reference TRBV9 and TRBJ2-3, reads DSGVTQTPKHLITATGQRVTLRCSPRSGDLSVYWYQQSLDQGLQFLIQYYNGEERAKGNILERFSAQQFPDLHSELNLSSLELGDSALYFCASSLQSTDTQYFGPGTRLTVL.